These T cell receptor beta chains were read from a single sample in a study of blood T cells in healthy people across ages. TCRdb processed the 5' RACE reads anew with MiXCR; each CDR3 protein has one entry. The repertoire holds some 900,000 distinct CDR3 sequences, 40% to 60% seen once, with roughly 13% in the top ten. Sequenced material: blood. These receptors were collected from a man aged 25-40 years in good health. Both conserved end residues are part of each CDR3. A D gene is named only where the DNA matches it firmly. The listing skips clone size in some rows; elsewhere it reads once, few, many or a size class.

V,size,D,J,CDR3,DNA
TRBV6-5,NA,TRBD1,TRBJ2-7,CASSYSGQGTSYEQYF,TGTGCCAGCAGTTACTCCGGACAGGGGACCTCCTACGAGCAGTACTTC
TRBV28,NA,NA,TRBJ2-1,CASSFPGMGTSEQFF,TGTGCCAGCAGTTTCCCGGGGATGGGCACCAGTGAGCAGTTCTTC
TRBV28,NA,NA,TRBJ2-5,CASSLNPQYF,TGTGCCAGCAGTTTAAATCCCCAGTACTTC
TRBV20-1,NA,TRBD1,TRBJ2-3,CSAIRGNTDTQYF,TGCAGTGCCATCAGGGGGAACACAGATACGCAGTATTTT
TRBV20-1,once,TRBD1,TRBJ2-3,CSARVGQGALDTQYF,TGCAGTGCTAGAGTCGGACAGGGAGCCCTGGATACGCAGTATTTT
TRBV9,NA,NA,TRBJ1-6,CASSVGDTGRKDSPLHF,TGTGCCAGCAGCGTAGGGGACACAGGGAGGAAGGATTCACCCCTCCACTTT
TRBV6-1,few,NA,TRBJ1-2,CASSGRNYGYTF,TGTGCCAGCAGTGGACGGAACTATGGCTACACCTTC
TRBV3-1,many,TRBD1,TRBJ1-2,CASSLDRGNGYTF,TGTGCCAGCAGCTTGGACAGGGGGAATGGCTACACCTTC
TRBV6-1,NA,TRBD1,TRBJ1-1,CASWDRRNTEAFF,TGTGCCAGCTGGGACAGACGTAACACTGAAGCTTTCTTT
TRBV6-5,NA,TRBD1,TRBJ1-5,CASRSSGTGSRGPQHF,TGTGCCAGCAGGTCCTCCGGGACAGGGTCAAGGGGGCCCCAGCATTTT
TRBV29-1,NA,NA,TRBJ1-2,CSVDPGAGNGYTF,TGCAGCGTTGATCCGGGGGCTGGGAATGGCTACACCTTC
TRBV5-1,few,TRBD2,TRBJ2-7,CASSWGGTSGDNEQYF,TGCGCCAGCAGCTGGGGAGGGACTAGCGGGGACAATGAGCAGTACTTC
TRBV6-5,NA,TRBD1,TRBJ1-5,CASGTGTGGQPQHF,TGTGCCAGCGGCACCGGGACAGGGGGACAGCCCCAGCATTTT
TRBV3-1,few,TRBD1,TRBJ1-6,CASSPVRGFNSPLHF,TGTGCCAGCAGCCCCGTCAGGGGGTTCAATTCACCCCTCCACTTT
TRBV3-1,NA,TRBD1,TRBJ1-1,CASRKDRGKDEAFF,TGTGCCAGCAGGAAAGACAGGGGGAAGGATGAAGCTTTCTTT
TRBV5-1,many,TRBD2,TRBJ2-3,CASSYLAGGTDTQYF,TGCGCCAGCAGCTACTTAGCGGGAGGCACAGATACGCAGTATTTT
TRBV6-5,NA,NA,TRBJ2-5,CASSPLDGTQYF,TGTGCCAGCAGTCCCCTGGACGGGACCCAGTACTTC
TRBV4-1,many,NA,TRBJ1-2,CASSQGGAGRSYTF,TGCGCCAGCAGCCAAGGGGGCGCGGGTAGGAGCTACACCTTC
TRBV5-1,NA,NA,TRBJ2-3,CASSRGDGGLNTDTQYF,TGCGCCAGCAGCAGGGGGGACGGGGGCCTCAACACAGATACGCAGTATTTT
TRBV20-1,NA,NA,TRBJ1-5,CSAGSGIAQPQHF,TGCAGCGCTGGGTCGGGGATTGCACAGCCCCAGCATTTT
TRBV4-1,NA,TRBD1,TRBJ1-5,CASGEGARNQPQHF,TGCGCCAGCGGGGAGGGGGCGCGCAATCAGCCCCAGCATTTT
TRBV4-2,NA,NA,TRBJ2-3,CASSQDLLAGTDTQYF,TGTGCCAGCAGCCAAGATCTCCTAGCCGGGACAGATACGCAGTATTTT
TRBV27,NA,NA,TRBJ2-1,CASSFGQGINNEQFF,TGTGCCAGCAGTTTCGGTCAGGGGATTAACAATGAGCAGTTCTTC
TRBV27,few,NA,TRBJ2-1,CASSSSPFNEQFF,TGTGCCAGCTCTAGCTCACCCTTTAATGAGCAGTTCTTC
TRBV5-1,NA,NA,TRBJ1-2,CASSLASRGYTF,TGCGCCAGCAGCTTGGCTAGCCGTGGCTACACCTTC
TRBV29-1,NA,TRBD1,TRBJ2-2,CSVEGGTAYTGELFF,TGCAGCGTTGAAGGTGGGACAGCTTACACCGGGGAGCTGTTTTTT
TRBV6-2/TRBV6-3,NA,NA,TRBJ2-7,CASSPSMGSEQYF,TGTGCCAGCAGTCCCTCGATGGGGAGCGAGCAGTACTTC
TRBV7-9,few,NA,TRBJ2-5,CASTTMGGQRETQYF,TGTGCCAGCACCACTATGGGAGGACAGAGGGAGACCCAGTACTTC
TRBV5-5,NA,TRBD1,TRBJ1-1,CASSRTGQGEAFF,TGTGCCAGCAGCCGGACAGGGCAAGGGGAAGCTTTCTTT
TRBV27,NA,NA,TRBJ1-2,CASSLRSGQDYGYTF,TGTGCCAGCAGTTTACGTAGCGGGCAGGACTATGGCTACACCTTC
TRBV15,few,NA,TRBJ2-7,CATSRDLRVYEQYF,TGTGCCACCAGCAGAGATCTCAGGGTTTACGAGCAGTACTTC
TRBV5-1,NA,TRBD2,TRBJ2-7,CASSLAISGGEEQYF,TGCGCCAGCAGCTTGGCCATAAGCGGGGGTGAAGAGCAGTACTTC
TRBV4-1,few,TRBD2,TRBJ2-1,CASSPEVAGASYNEQFF,TGCGCCAGCAGCCCCGAGGTGGCGGGAGCCTCCTATAATGAGCAGTTCTTC
TRBV10-2,NA,TRBD1,TRBJ2-1,CASTGTGGGIVYNEQFF,TGCGCCTCTACCGGGACAGGGGGCGGAATAGTCTACAATGAGCAGTTCTTC
TRBV7-2,NA,NA,TRBJ2-3,CASSAGLIADTQYF,TGTGCCAGCAGCGCCGGACTAATCGCAGATACGCAGTATTTT
TRBV29-1,NA,NA,TRBJ2-1,CSVVGAGAYNEQFF,TGCAGCGTTGTCGGGGCAGGGGCCTACAATGAGCAGTTCTTC
TRBV4-3,NA,NA,TRBJ2-4,CASSQGGTAKNIQYF,TGCGCCAGCAGCCAAGGGGGGACCGCCAAAAACATTCAGTACTTC
TRBV6-6,few,TRBD1,TRBJ2-7,CASSGPGQGNEQYF,TGTGCCAGCAGTGGCCCGGGACAGGGCAACGAGCAGTACTTC
TRBV12-3/TRBV12-4,NA,NA,TRBJ1-1,CASRKDITEAFF,TGTGCAAGCAGAAAGGACATCACTGAAGCTTTCTTT